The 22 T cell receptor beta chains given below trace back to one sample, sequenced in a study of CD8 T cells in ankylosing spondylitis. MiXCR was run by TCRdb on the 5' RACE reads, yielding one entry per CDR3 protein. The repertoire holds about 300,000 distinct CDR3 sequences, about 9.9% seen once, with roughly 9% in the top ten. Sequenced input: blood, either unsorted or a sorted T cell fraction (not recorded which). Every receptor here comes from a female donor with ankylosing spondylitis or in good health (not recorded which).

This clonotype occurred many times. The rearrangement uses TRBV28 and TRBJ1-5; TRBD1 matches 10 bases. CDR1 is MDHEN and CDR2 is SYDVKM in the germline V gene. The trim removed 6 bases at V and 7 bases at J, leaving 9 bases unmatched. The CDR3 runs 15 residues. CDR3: CASSLNDRGHQPQHF. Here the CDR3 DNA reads TGTGCCAGCAGCTTAAACGACAGGGGGCACCAGCCCCAGCATTTT.

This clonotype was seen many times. The CDR3 is CASTRREQGGNEQFF. Written as DNA, the CDR3 is TGTGCCAGCACCCGAAGGGAACAGGGCGGGAATGAGCAGTTCTTC. The chain couples TRBV6-1 to TRBJ2-1, with D possibly being TRBD1 (6 bases). Germline CDR1 reads MNHNS; CDR2 reads SASEGT. V lost 7 bases to trimming and J lost 7 bases, with 20 bases between them. There are 15 residues in the CDR3.

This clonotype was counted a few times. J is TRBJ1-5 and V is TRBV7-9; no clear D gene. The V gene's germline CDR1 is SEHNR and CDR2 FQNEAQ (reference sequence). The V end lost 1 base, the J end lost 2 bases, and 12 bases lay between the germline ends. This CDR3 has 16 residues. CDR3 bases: TGTGCCAGCAGCTTAGGAAGACCCGAGGGCAATCAGCCCCAGCATTTT. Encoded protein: CASSLGRPEGNQPQHF.

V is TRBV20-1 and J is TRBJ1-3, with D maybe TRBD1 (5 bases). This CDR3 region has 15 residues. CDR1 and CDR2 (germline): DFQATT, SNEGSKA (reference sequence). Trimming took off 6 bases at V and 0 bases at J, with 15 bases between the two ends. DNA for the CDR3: TGCAGTGCCGTCGGACACATCAACTCTGGAAACACCATATATTTT. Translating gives CSAVGHINSGNTIYF.

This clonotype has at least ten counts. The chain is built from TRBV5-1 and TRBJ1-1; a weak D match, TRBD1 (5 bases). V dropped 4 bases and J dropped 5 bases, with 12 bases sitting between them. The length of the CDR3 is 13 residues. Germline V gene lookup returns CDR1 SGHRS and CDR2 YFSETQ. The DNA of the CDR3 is TGCGCCAGCAGCGCGGGACCGGGAACTGAAGCTTTCTTT. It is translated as CASSAGPGTEAFF.

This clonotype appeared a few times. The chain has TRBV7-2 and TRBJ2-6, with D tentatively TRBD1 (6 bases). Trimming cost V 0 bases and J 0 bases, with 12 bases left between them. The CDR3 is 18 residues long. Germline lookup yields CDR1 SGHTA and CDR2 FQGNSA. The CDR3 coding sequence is TGTGCCAGCAGCTTAGCGGGGACAATTATCTCTGGGGCCAACGTCCTGACTTTC. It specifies CASSLAGTIISGANVLTF.

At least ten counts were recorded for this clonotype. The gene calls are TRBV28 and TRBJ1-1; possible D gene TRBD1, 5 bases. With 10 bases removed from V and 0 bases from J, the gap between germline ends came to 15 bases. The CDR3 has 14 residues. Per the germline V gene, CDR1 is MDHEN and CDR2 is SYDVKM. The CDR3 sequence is CATVPGGVNTEAFF. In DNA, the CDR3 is TGTGCCACCGTCCCGGGGGGGGTGAACACTGAAGCTTTCTTT.

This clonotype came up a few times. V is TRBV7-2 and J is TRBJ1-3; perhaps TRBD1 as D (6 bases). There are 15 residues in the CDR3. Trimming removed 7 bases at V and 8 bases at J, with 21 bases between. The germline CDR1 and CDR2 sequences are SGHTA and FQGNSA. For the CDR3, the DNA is TGTGCCAGCACCCTAGGACAGTCCCGGCTAGACACCATATATTTT. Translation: CASTLGQSRLDTIYF.

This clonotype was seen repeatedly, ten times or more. CDR3: CASSSQVPYSYEQYF. As DNA, the CDR3 is TGTGCCAGCAGTTCGCAGGTTCCGTACTCCTACGAGCAGTACTTC. The chain couples TRBV28 to TRBJ2-7; the D is unclear. V shed 4 bases and J shed 0 bases, with 13 bases lying between them. Germline V gene lookup returns CDR1 MDHEN and CDR2 SYDVKM. The CDR3 totals 15 residues.

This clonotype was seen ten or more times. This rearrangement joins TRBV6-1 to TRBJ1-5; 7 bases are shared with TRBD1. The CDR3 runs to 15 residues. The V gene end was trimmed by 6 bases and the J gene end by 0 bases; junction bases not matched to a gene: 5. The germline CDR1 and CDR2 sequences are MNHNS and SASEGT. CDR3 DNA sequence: TGTGCCAGCAGCCCGGGACAGTATAGCAATCAGCCCCAGCATTTT. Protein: CASSPGQYSNQPQHF.

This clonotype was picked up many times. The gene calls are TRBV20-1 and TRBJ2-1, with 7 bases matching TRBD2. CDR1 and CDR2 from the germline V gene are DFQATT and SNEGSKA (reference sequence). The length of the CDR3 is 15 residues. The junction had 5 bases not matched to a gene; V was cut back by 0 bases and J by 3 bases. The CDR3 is CSAREGGSRYNEQFF. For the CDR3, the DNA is TGCAGTGCTAGAGAGGGAGGGTCTCGCTACAATGAGCAGTTCTTC.

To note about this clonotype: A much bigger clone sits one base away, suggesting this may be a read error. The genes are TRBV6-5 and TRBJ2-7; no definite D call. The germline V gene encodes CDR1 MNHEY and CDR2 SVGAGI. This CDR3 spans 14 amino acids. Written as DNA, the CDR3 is TGTGCCAGCGGTTACTCTCCAGATTCCTACGAGCAGTACTTC. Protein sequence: CASGYSPDSYEQYF.

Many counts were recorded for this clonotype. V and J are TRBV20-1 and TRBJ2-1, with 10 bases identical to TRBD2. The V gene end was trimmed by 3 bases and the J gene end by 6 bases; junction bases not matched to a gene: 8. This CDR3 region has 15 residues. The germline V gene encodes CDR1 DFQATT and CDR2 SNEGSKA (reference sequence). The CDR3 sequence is CSARVAGGGTNEQFF. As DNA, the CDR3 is TGCAGTGCTAGGGTAGCGGGAGGAGGCACCAATGAGCAGTTCTTC.

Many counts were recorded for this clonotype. CDR3 residues: CSVGEDRGYTEAFF. The CDR3 DNA reads TGCAGCGTTGGAGAGGACAGGGGTTACACTGAAGCTTTCTTT. The rearrangement uses TRBV29-1 and TRBJ1-1, with TRBD1 matching over 9 bases. The CDR3 loop spans 14 amino acids. With 4 bases clipped from V and 3 bases from J, the junction kept 6 bases outside the gene matches. Germline loops: CDR1 SQVTM, CDR2 ANQGSEA.

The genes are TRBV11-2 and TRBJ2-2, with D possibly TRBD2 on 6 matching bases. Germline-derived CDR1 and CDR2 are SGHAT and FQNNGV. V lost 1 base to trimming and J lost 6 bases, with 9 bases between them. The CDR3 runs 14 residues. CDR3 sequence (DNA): TGTGCCAGCAGCTTAGCTTGGGGGGCCGGGGAGCTGTTTTTT. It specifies CASSLAWGAGELFF.

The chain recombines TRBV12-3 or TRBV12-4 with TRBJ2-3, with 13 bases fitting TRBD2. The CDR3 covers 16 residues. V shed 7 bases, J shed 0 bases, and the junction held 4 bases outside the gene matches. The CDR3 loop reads CASNPGLAGSTDTQYF. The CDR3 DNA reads TGTGCCAGCAACCCGGGACTAGCGGGGAGCACAGATACGCAGTATTTT.

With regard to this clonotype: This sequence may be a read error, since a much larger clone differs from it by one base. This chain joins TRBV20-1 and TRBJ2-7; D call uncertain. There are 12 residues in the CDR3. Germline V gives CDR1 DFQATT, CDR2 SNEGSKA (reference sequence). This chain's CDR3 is CSAGYNSCEQYF. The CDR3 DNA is TGCAGTGCTGGGTACAACTCCTGCGAGCAGTACTTC.

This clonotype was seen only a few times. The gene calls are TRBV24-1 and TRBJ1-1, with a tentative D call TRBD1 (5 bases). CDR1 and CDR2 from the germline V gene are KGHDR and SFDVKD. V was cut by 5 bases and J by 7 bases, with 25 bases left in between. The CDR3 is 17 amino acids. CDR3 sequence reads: CATSAPPGLKGEDEAFF. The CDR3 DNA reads TGTGCCACCAGTGCACCCCCGGGGCTGAAAGGGGAGGATGAAGCTTTCTTT.

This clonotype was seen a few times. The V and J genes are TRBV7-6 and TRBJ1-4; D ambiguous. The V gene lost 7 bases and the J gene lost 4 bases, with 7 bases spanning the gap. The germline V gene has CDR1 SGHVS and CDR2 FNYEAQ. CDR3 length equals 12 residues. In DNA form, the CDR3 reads TGTGCCAGCACACAGCTTAATGAAAAACTGTTTTTT. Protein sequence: CASTQLNEKLFF.

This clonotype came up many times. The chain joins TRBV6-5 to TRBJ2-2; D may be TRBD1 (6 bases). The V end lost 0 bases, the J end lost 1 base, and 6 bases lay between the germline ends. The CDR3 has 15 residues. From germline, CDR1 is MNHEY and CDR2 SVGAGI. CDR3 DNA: TGTGCCAGCAGTTACTCGGGACAGAACACCGGGGAGCTGTTTTTT. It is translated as CASSYSGQNTGELFF.

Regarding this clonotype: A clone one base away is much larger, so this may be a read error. The CDR3 nucleotides read TGTGCCAGCAGTTCCTCCAGCGGCTTTGGCTACACCTTC. Translated: CASSSSSGFGYTF. The chain has TRBV12-3 or TRBV12-4 and TRBJ1-2; D uncertain. This CDR3 has 13 amino acids. V lost 4 bases and J 7 bases, leaving 13 bases between the germline ends.

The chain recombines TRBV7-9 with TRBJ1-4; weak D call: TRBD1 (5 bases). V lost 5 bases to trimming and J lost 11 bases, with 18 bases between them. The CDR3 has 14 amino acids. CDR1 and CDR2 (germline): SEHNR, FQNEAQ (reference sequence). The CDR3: CASSPGTYYWKLFF. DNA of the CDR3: TGTGCCAGCAGCCCCGGGACCTACTATTGGAAACTGTTTTTT.